The rows below give T cell receptor beta chains drawn from one sample of a study of OX40 agonist ivuxolimab in advanced cancers. Only in-frame clones appear in the TCRdb table, and some are missing; sequencing was by immunoSEQ multiplex PCR. The sample holds about 100,000 clones, 90% seen once. This sample comprised CD4+ or CD8+ T cells sorted from blood, obtained in a trial of the OX40 agonist ivuxolimab. All receptors derive from an adult with an advanced solid tumor such as melanoma, head and neck, liver or kidney cancer. Each CDR3 is given with its conserved first and last residue. Fields, in order: V gene, J gene, D gene, clone size, CDR3 protein, CDR3 DNA. The D gene is left open where the match is weak. Only part of the rows carry a size: once, few, many, or a class if the clone is expanded.

>TRBV11-2|TRBJ1-1|NA|NA
CASRRAGSLTEAFF
TGTGCCAGCAGAAGGGCGGGGAGCTTGACTGAAGCTTTCTTT
>TRBV28|TRBJ2-1|TRBD2|NA
CASSLRLADYNEQFF
TGTGCCAGCAGCCTAAGACTAGCGGACTACAATGAGCAGTTCTTC
>TRBV7-2|TRBJ2-5|TRBD2|NA
CASSLLGLAVQETQYF
TGTGCCAGCAGCTTATTAGGACTAGCGGTACAAGAGACCCAGTACTTC
>TRBV5-4|TRBJ2-2|TRBD2|NA
CASSPGLAGPIRELFF
TGTGCCAGCAGCCCAGGACTAGCGGGACCCATCCGGGAGCTGTTTTTT
>TRBV25-1|TRBJ2-5|TRBD2|NA
CASSQRLAGVQETQYF
TGTGCCAGCAGTCAGCGACTAGCGGGAGTCCAAGAGACCCAGTACTTC
>TRBV6-5|TRBJ1-5|NA|NA
CASSLSFGNQPQHF
TGTGCCAGCAGTTTAAGCTTTGGCAATCAGCCCCAGCATTTT
>TRBV21-1|TRBJ2-7|NA|NA
CASSKIPFETGQIYEQYF
TGTGCCAGCAGCAAAATCCCTTTTGAAACCGGGCAGATCTACGAGCAGTACTTC
>TRBV25-1|TRBJ2-3|NA|NA
CASSEWAAGLLTDTQYF
TGTGCCAGCAGTGAATGGGCTGCAGGATTACTCACAGATACGCAGTATTTT
>TRBV28|TRBJ1-2|NA|NA
CASSFTRAQGGYTF
TGTGCCAGCAGTTTCACGAGGGCACAAGGTGGCTACACCTTC
>TRBV14|TRBJ1-1|TRBD1|NA
CASSPTRQGEAFF
TGTGCCAGCAGCCCGACGAGACAGGGTGAAGCTTTCTTT
>TRBV27|TRBJ1-6|NA|once
CASSSEDADDSPLHF
TGTGCCAGCAGTTCGGAGGACGCTGACGATTCACCCCTCCACTTT
>TRBV7-9|TRBJ2-5|TRBD2|NA
CASSFSGRAGETQYF
TGTGCCAGCAGCTTCAGCGGGAGGGCTGGAGAGACCCAGTACTTC
>TRBV7-2|TRBJ2-1|TRBD1|few
CASSLAQGAHNEQFF
TGTGCCAGCAGCTTGGCACAGGGGGCTCACAATGAGCAGTTCTTC
>TRBV7-2|TRBJ2-3|TRBD2|NA
CASSRSGTGIRTDTQYF
TGTGCCAGCAGCCGTAGCGGGACGGGAATCCGCACAGATACGCAGTATTTT
>TRBV28|TRBJ2-7|NA|NA
CASRVGLDYEQYF
TGTGCCAGCAGAGTTGGTTTGGACTACGAGCAGTACTTC
>TRBV27|TRBJ2-7|NA|NA
CASIPDGSYEQYF
TGTGCCAGCATACCGGACGGCTCCTACGAGCAGTACTTC
>TRBV7-9|TRBJ2-2|NA|NA
CASRAGDKAVGELFF
TGTGCCAGCAGGGCGGGGGACAAAGCAGTCGGGGAGCTGTTTTTT
>TRBV6-5|TRBJ1-2|TRBD1|NA
CASSSGQGGSYTF
TGTGCCAGCAGCTCTGGACAGGGCGGGAGCTACACCTTC
>TRBV25-1|TRBJ2-1|TRBD2|NA
CASTPPPGLAVLYNEQFF
TGTGCCAGCACCCCCCCTCCGGGACTAGCGGTACTCTACAATGAGCAGTTCTTC
>TRBV28|TRBJ2-2|NA|NA
CASSFSNLLPSGELFF
TGTGCCAGCAGTTTTAGCAATCTCCTTCCCTCCGGGGAGCTGTTTTTT
>TRBV4-1|TRBJ2-7|NA|few
CASSQDRRRAEGEQYF
TGCGCCAGCAGCCAAGATCGGAGGAGGGCCGAGGGTGAGCAGTACTTC
>TRBV30|TRBJ2-1|TRBD2|NA
CAWKRTSDAGRQFF
TGTGCCTGGAAAAGGACTAGCGACGCGGGCAGACAGTTCTTC
>TRBV19|TRBJ2-3|TRBD2|NA
CASSVQGAGGPTDTQYF
TGTGCCAGTAGTGTCCAGGGAGCGGGAGGACCCACAGATACGCAGTATTTT
>TRBV10-3|TRBJ1-4|TRBD1|NA
CAISPGQAANEKLFF
TGTGCCATCAGTCCGGGACAGGCCGCTAATGAAAAACTGTTTTTT
>TRBV11-3|TRBJ2-7|TRBD2|NA
CASSTGLAHSYEQYF
TGTGCCAGCAGCACGGGACTAGCGCATTCCTACGAGCAGTACTTC
>TRBV7-8|TRBJ2-1|NA|NA
CASSRTDLYNEQFF
TGTGCCAGCAGCCGGACGGATCTTTACAATGAGCAGTTCTTC
>TRBV7-9|TRBJ2-3|TRBD2|NA
CASRVGLAGVIDTQYF
TGTGCCAGCAGAGTGGGGCTAGCGGGAGTAATTGATACGCAGTATTTT
>TRBV29-1|TRBJ1-1|TRBD1|once
CSVELQQGSGIEAFF
TGCAGCGTTGAACTCCAACAGGGGAGTGGGATTGAAGCTTTCTTT
>TRBV7-2|TRBJ1-1|NA|few
CASSPMDWGGTEAFF
TGTGCCAGCAGCCCCATGGATTGGGGGGGAACTGAAGCTTTCTTT
>TRBV7-3|TRBJ2-7|NA|NA
CASSLVQGPYEQYF
TGTGCCAGCAGCTTAGTCCAGGGGCCCTACGAGCAGTACTTC
>TRBV18|TRBJ2-2|TRBD2|NA
CASSPGLALRGTGELFF
TGTGCCAGCTCGCCCGGACTAGCGCTGAGAGGGACCGGGGAGCTGTTTTTT
>TRBV18|TRBJ2-1|TRBD2|NA
CASSPPGGNEQFF
TGTGCCAGCTCACCACCGGGGGGGAATGAGCAGTTCTTC
>TRBV4-3|TRBJ2-5|TRBD2|NA
CASSQGAWGGQETQYF
TGCGCCAGCAGCCAAGGGGCATGGGGGGGGCAAGAGACCCAGTACTTC
>TRBV2|TRBJ1-2|TRBD1|NA
CASSEAGQANYGYTF
TGTGCCAGCAGTGAAGCGGGACAGGCTAACTATGGCTACACCTTC
>TRBV5-1|TRBJ2-3|NA|NA
CASSLHRSIGSTDTQYF
TGCGCCAGCAGCTTGCATAGGTCTATCGGTAGCACAGATACGCAGTATTTT
>TRBV7-6|TRBJ2-2|TRBD2|NA
CASSLSGRNTGELFF
TGTGCCAGCAGCCTTAGCGGGAGGAACACCGGGGAGCTGTTTTTT
>TRBV7-3|TRBJ2-2|TRBD2|once
CASSPLAGANTGELFF
TGTGCCAGCAGCCCTCTAGCGGGAGCGAACACCGGGGAGCTGTTTTTT
>TRBV28|TRBJ2-4|NA|NA
CASSLVSRDKNIQYF
TGTGCCAGCAGTTTGGTGAGTCGTGACAAAAACATTCAGTACTTC
>TRBV7-2|TRBJ2-5|TRBD2|NA
CASSFASGEQETQYF
TGTGCCAGCAGCTTTGCCAGCGGGGAACAAGAGACCCAGTACTTC
>TRBV2|TRBJ2-3|NA|NA
CASQLQAFSSDTQYF
TGTGCCAGCCAATTACAAGCATTTTCATCTGATACGCAGTATTTT
>TRBV4-1|TRBJ2-7|NA|once
CASSQDPRFYEQYF
TGCGCCAGCAGCCAAGATCCTAGATTCTACGAGCAGTACTTC
>TRBV6-5|TRBJ2-1|NA|NA
CASSYSGGRGRLEQFF
TGTGCCAGCAGTTACTCAGGGGGGCGGGGTAGGCTCGAGCAGTTCTTC
>TRBV7-9|TRBJ2-7|TRBD2|NA
CASSYQHGGRRSYEQYF
TGTGCCAGCAGCTACCAACACGGCGGGAGGCGGTCCTACGAGCAGTACTTC
>TRBV14|TRBJ2-2|TRBD2|NA
CASSQRGVLASGRRSGELFF
TGTGCCAGCAGCCAACGGGGGGTTTTGGCCAGCGGGAGGCGAAGCGGGGAGCTGTTTTTT
>TRBV19|TRBJ1-4|NA|NA
CASSTDLDRTNEKLFF
TGTGCCAGTAGTACCGACCTAGACAGAACTAATGAAAAACTGTTTTTT